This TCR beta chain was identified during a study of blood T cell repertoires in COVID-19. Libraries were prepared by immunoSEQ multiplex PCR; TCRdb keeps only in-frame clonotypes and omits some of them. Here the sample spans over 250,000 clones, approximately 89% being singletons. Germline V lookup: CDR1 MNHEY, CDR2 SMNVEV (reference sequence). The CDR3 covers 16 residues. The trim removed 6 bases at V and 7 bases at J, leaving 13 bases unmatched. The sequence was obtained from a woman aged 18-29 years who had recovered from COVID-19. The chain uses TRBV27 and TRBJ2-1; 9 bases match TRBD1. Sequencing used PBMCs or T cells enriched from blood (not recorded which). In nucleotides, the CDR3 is TGTGCCAGCAGCCCGTCGCCGGGACAGGGTAGGAATGAGCAGTTCTTC. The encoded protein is CASSPSPGQGRNEQFF.